The next 13 T cell receptor beta chains were all read from a single sample in a study of cytomegalovirus exposure and HLA in healthy donors. PCR employed 60 Vbeta and 13 Jbeta primers. Assay used: immunoSEQ multiplex PCR; TCRdb lists only in-frame clones, some missing. The table has over 130,000 clones, around four fifths seen once. Sequenced: PBMCs. All receptors come from a man aged 25-40 years in good health and CMV-seropositive.

V usage is TRBV9 and J usage is TRBJ2-1; a weak D match, TRBD2 (5 bases). CDR1 SGDLS and CDR2 YYNGEE come from the germline V gene. Trimming removed 3 bases at V and 7 bases at J, with 14 bases between. The CDR3 is 14 amino acids. This CDR3 reads CASSGGRLGNEQFF. The CDR3, as DNA: TGTGCCAGCAGCGGTGGGAGACTTGGGAATGAGCAGTTCTTC.

V gene TRBV5-5 combines with J gene TRBJ1-4; TRBD1 matches at 10 bases. V dropped 4 bases and J dropped 8; count of bases not matched to a gene: 8. Germline values: CDR1 SGHKS, CDR2 YYEKEE (reference sequence). CDR3 length: 15 residues. The CDR3 sequence: CASSRGDRGGEKLFF. CDR3 sequence (DNA): TGTGCCAGCAGCAGGGGGGACAGGGGTGGGGAAAAACTGTTTTTT.

This sequence joins TRBV29-1 and TRBJ2-7, with D tentatively TRBD1 (5 bases). The CDR3 length is 14 residues. Trimming shortened V by 4 bases and J by 2 bases, and 15 bases separated the two germline ends. The V gene's germline CDR1 is SQVTM and CDR2 ANQGSEA. CDR3 bases: TGCAGCGTTGTCGGGCAGGGTGTCGCCTACGAGCAGTACTTC. It specifies CSVVGQGVAYEQYF.

The chain employs TRBV12-5 and TRBJ2-7; D is perhaps TRBD2 (7 bases). Trimming removed 4 bases from V and 4 bases from J, with 17 bases in between. CDR3 length equals 15 residues. Germline V gene data show CDR1 as LGHNT and CDR2 as FRNRAP. Here the CDR3 DNA reads TGTGCTAGTGGTTCAATAGTGAGGGGGGGATACGAGCAGTACTTC. Translating gives CASGSIVRGGYEQYF.

The rearrangement joins TRBV28 to TRBJ2-1, with D tentatively TRBD2 (6 bases). The CDR3 sequence is 16 residues long. Between the trimmed V and J ends, which lost 6 bases and 6 bases, there was a span of 21 bases. Germline CDR1 is MDHEN and CDR2 is SYDVKM. The CDR3 DNA is TGTGCCAGCAGCTTTCCCGGGACTCCCTCCCTCAATGAGCAGTTCTTC. Its translation: CASSFPGTPSLNEQFF.

Details on this clone: A read error may produce the germline difference seen at one junction end. V gene TRBV4-1 combines with J gene TRBJ2-7, with TRBD1 matching over 11 bases. The germline gives CDR1 MGHRA, CDR2 YSYEKL. This CDR3 contains 15 residues. CDR3 in DNA: TGCGCCAGCGGCCATGGACAGGGGGCGCGGGACGAGCAGTACTTC. It specifies CASGHGQGARDEQYF.

This chain uses TRBV19 with TRBJ2-5; tentatively, D is TRBD2 (5 bases). Trimming cost V 8 bases and J 5 bases, with 18 bases left between them. CDR1 and CDR2 from the germline V gene are LNHDA and SQIVND (reference sequence). CDR3 length: 14 amino acids. CDR3 amino acids: CASANRGRGETQYF. In DNA form, the CDR3 reads TGTGCCAGTGCGAACCGCGGGCGAGGGGAGACCCAGTACTTC.

This chain connects TRBV5-1 to TRBJ1-2, with 7 positions matching TRBD1. This CDR3 is built from 13 residues. Trimming removed 3 bases from V and 7 bases from J; junction bases left unmatched: 6. Per the germline V gene, CDR1 is SGHRS and CDR2 is YFSETQ. CDR3 protein: CASSSGQSAGYTF. The CDR3 nucleotides read TGCGCCAGCAGCTCGGGACAGTCCGCTGGCTACACCTTC.

V usage is TRBV7-8 and J usage is TRBJ1-2, with D perhaps matching TRBD1 (6 bases). This CDR3 region has 13 residues. Trimming removed 5 bases at V and 5 bases at J, with 12 bases between. Germline CDR1 and CDR2: SGHVS and FQNEAQ. The CDR3 coding sequence is TGTGCCAGCAGCCCAGGGGCAGCTTATGGCTACACCTTC. Protein product: CASSPGAAYGYTF.

The V gene is TRBV10-2, the J gene TRBJ2-1, with a weak D call TRBD2 (7 bases). V was trimmed by 3 bases and J by 4 bases, leaving 13 bases between them. The CDR3 is 15 amino acids. CDR1 WSHSY and CDR2 SAAADI come from the germline V gene. In DNA form, the CDR3 reads TGCGCCAGCAGTGATTGGCGGGGGCCTTACAATGAGCAGTTCTTC. Translation gives CASSDWRGPYNEQFF.

J is TRBJ2-1 and V is TRBV5-6; D remains ambiguous. The CDR3 is made up of 14 amino acids. V gave up 0 bases and J gave up 3 bases, with 7 bases separating them. The germline V gene encodes CDR1 SGHDT and CDR2 YYEEEE. The CDR3 DNA reads as TGTGCCAGCAGCTTGGCGTCCTACTACAATGAGCAGTTCTTC. Amino acid sequence: CASSLASYYNEQFF.

The chain is built from TRBV11-2 and TRBJ1-1, with D uncertain. Trimming removed 5 bases at V and 0 bases at J, with 16 bases between. CDR1 is SGHAT and CDR2 is FQNNGV in the germline V gene. This CDR3 is 16 amino acids long. This CDR3 reads CASSQYAGSMNTEAFF. The CDR3 nucleotides read TGTGCCAGCAGCCAGTACGCGGGGTCTATGAACACTGAAGCTTTCTTT.

The V gene is TRBV6-1, the J gene TRBJ2-1, with 12 bases identical to TRBD2. Germline V gives CDR1 MNHNS, CDR2 SASEGT. The V and J ends lost 3 bases and 9 bases, in that order; junction bases with no gene match: 12. The CDR3 covers 17 residues. CDR3 coding DNA: TGTGCCAGCAGTGATCTCTGGGCTAGCGGGAGGGCTTTTGAGCAGTTCTTC. This sequence encodes CASSDLWASGRAFEQFF.